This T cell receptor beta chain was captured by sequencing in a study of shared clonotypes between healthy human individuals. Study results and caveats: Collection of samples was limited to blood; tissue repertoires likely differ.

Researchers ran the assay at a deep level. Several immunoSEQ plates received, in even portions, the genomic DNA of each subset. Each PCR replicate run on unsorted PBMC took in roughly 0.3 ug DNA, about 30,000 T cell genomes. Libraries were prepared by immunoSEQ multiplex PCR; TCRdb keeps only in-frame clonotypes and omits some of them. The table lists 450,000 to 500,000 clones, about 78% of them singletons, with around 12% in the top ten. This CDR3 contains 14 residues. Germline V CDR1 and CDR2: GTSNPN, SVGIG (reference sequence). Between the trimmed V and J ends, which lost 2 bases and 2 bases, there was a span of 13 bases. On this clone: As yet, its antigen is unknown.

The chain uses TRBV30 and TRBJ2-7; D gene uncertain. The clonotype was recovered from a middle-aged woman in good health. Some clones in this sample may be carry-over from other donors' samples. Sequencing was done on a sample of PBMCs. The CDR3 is CAWSPKGVTYEQYF. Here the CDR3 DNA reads TGTGCCTGGAGTCCTAAGGGCGTCACCTACGAGCAGTACTTC. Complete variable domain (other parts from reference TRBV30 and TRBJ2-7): SQTIHQWPATLVQPVGSPLSLECTVEGTSNPNLYWYRQAAGRGLQLLFYSVGIGQISSEVPQNLSASRPQDRQFILSSKKLLLSDSGFYLCAWSPKGVTYEQYFGPGTRLTVT.